This TCR beta chain was observed in a study of preoperative IRX-2 immunotherapy in early breast cancer. This CDR3 has 18 residues. V shed 3 bases and J 7 bases; nucleotides not matched to a gene: 18. Looked up from germline, CDR1 is SGHNT and CDR2 is YENEEA. Data came from immunoSEQ multiplex PCR; TCRdb stores just in-frame clones and leaves some out. Seen here are more than 35,000 clones, roughly 77% observed once, and the top ten hold 1% to 1.5%. Specified treatment: preoperative locoregional IRX-2 cytokine immunotherapy. Samples came from a phase Ib trial of preoperative locoregional IRX-2 cytokine immunotherapy.

The material was tumor tissue, obtained after IRX-2 immunotherapy. The sequence was obtained from a human donor with breast cancer. V is TRBV11-3 and J is TRBJ2-1, with 7 bases aligning to TRBD1. CDR3 nucleotide sequence: TGTGCCAGCAGCTTCGCAGAGGGGGCGATTCCGGTATTGAATGAGCAGTTCTTC. Translation: CASSFAEGAIPVLNEQFF.